This T cell receptor (beta chain) derives from a study of siplizumab effects on memory and regulatory T cells. Sequencing used immunoSEQ multiplex PCR; TCRdb keeps in-frame clones, though not all of them. Seen here are fewer than 70,000 clones, about 90% observed once, and the top ten hold 1.5% to 2%. This clone was seen once. The CDR3 length is 11 residues. Germline CDR1 and CDR2: GTSNPN and SVGIG (reference sequence). Sequencing was done on a sample of Tregs sorted from blood. The V call is TRBV30, the J call TRBJ1-2; a weak D match, TRBD1 (5 bases). The sequence came from a human donor in good health. The CDR3 is CALEGTYGYTF. The CDR3 DNA reads as TGTGCTTTGGAGGGGACCTATGGCTACACCTTC. The full variable domain, rest sourced from reference TRBV30 and TRBJ1-2, is SQTIHQWPATLVQPVGSPLSLECTVEGTSNPNLYWYRQAAGRGLQLLFYSVGIGQISSEVPQNLSASRPQDRQFILSSKKLLLSDSGFYLCALEGTYGYTFGSGTRLTVV.